The 22 T cell receptor beta chains listed next were all sequenced from one sample in a study of blood T cell repertoires in COVID-19. Generated by immunoSEQ multiplex PCR, the TCRdb table keeps only in-frame clones and is missing some. The profile shows some 400,000 clones, 90% of them singletons. The sample taken for sequencing was peripheral blood. These receptors were obtained from a man younger than 35 with active or convalescent COVID-19.

The CDR3 region has the DNA TGTGCCAGCAGTTTAAGAGGAATCGCTTTCTTT. Translated: CASSLRGIAFF. The chain employs TRBV28 and TRBJ1-1; D is ambiguous. Trimming stripped 2 bases from V and 11 bases from J, with 9 bases between. The CDR3 spans 11 residues. CDR1 MDHEN and CDR2 SYDVKM come from the germline V gene.

This clone was observed once. The genes are TRBV27 and TRBJ2-7, with D uncertain. This CDR3 region has 13 residues. V lost 3 bases and J 3 bases, leaving 9 bases between the germline ends. Germline V gives CDR1 MNHEY, CDR2 SMNVEV (reference sequence). This chain's CDR3 is CASSFANGYEQYF. In DNA, the CDR3 is TGTGCCAGCAGTTTTGCGAATGGCTACGAGCAGTACTTC.

CDR3 in amino acids: CASSAYGQGSTSSYNSPLHF. CDR3 bases: TGTGCCAGCAGTGCCTACGGACAGGGATCGACTAGCTCCTATAATTCACCCCTCCACTTT. The gene calls are TRBV27 and TRBJ1-6; 8 bases are a match to TRBD1. J gave up 0 bases and V 5 bases, and 15 bases lay outside the gene matches. The CDR3 totals 20 residues. CDR1 is MNHEY and CDR2 is SMNVEV in the germline V gene (reference sequence).

The chain carries TRBV6-6 and TRBJ1-1; 8 bases are shared with TRBD1. Looked up from germline, CDR1 is MNHNY and CDR2 is SVGAGI (reference sequence). The CDR3 is 13 residues long. V shed 5 bases and J 5 bases; nucleotides not matched to a gene: 4. The CDR3 protein is CASSPQGATEAFF. CDR3 nucleotides: TGTGCCAGCAGTCCCCAGGGGGCAACTGAAGCTTTCTTT.

The chain employs TRBV9 and TRBJ2-1, with a tentative D call TRBD2 (5 bases). Trimming removed 0 bases at V and 9 bases at J, with 16 bases between. Germline V gene lookup returns CDR1 SGDLS and CDR2 YYNGEE. This CDR3 has 15 residues. The CDR3 here is CASSVAPNLRVEQFF. CDR3 DNA sequence: TGTGCCAGCAGCGTAGCCCCCAATTTGCGGGTTGAGCAGTTCTTC.

The rearrangement links TRBV6-2 or TRBV6-3 to TRBJ2-3, with 14 bases lining up with TRBD2. The V gene end was trimmed by 2 bases and the J gene end by 6 bases; junction bases not matched to a gene: 7. The CDR3 is 17 amino acids. Looked up from germline, CDR1 is MNHEY and CDR2 is SVGEGT. The DNA of the CDR3 is TGTGCCAGCAGTTACCTCGGGACTAGCGGGAGTTTGGATACGCAGTATTTT. It encodes CASSYLGTSGSLDTQYF.

The chain joins TRBV2 to TRBJ2-7; TRBD2 aligns across 11 bases. The CDR3 extends over 13 amino acids. Germline lookup yields CDR1 SNHLY and CDR2 FYNNEI. The V and J ends lost 10 bases and 4 bases, in that order; junction bases with no gene match: 6. The CDR3 sequence: CATRLAGLYEQYF. The CDR3, as DNA: TGTGCCACCAGACTAGCGGGATTGTACGAGCAGTACTTC. Full variable domain (missing parts from reference TRBV2 and TRBJ2-7): EPEVTQTPSHQVTQMGQEVILRCVPISNHLYFYWYRQILGQKVEFLVSFYNNEISEKSEIFDDQFSVERPDGSNFTLKIRSTKLEDSAMYFCATRLAGLYEQYFGPGTRLTVT.

The chain combines TRBV27 with TRBJ1-6, with D tentatively TRBD1 (5 bases). From germline, CDR1 is MNHEY and CDR2 SMNVEV (reference sequence). This CDR3 is 15 amino acids long. Trimming left V 2 bases short and J 7 bases short, with 12 bases between. CDR3 nucleotide sequence: TGTGCCAGCAGTTTAGCGAGCGGGGCGAATTCACCCCTCCACTTT. Amino acid sequence: CASSLASGANSPLHF.

The V gene is TRBV28, the J gene TRBJ1-2; D ambiguous. The CDR3 loop spans 12 amino acids. With 4 bases removed from V and 5 bases from J, the gap between germline ends came to 8 bases. The germline gives CDR1 MDHEN, CDR2 SYDVKM. The DNA of the CDR3 is TGTGCCAGCAGTTCCCCCCCGTATGGCTACACCTTC. Encoded protein: CASSSPPYGYTF.

The chain couples TRBV4-1 to TRBJ2-2; D perhaps matches TRBD1 (6 bases). Trimming pared 2 bases from V and 8 bases from J, leaving 9 bases between. The germline gives CDR1 MGHRA, CDR2 YSYEKL. This CDR3 is built from 13 residues. The CDR3 spells CASSQHGQGELFF. Here the CDR3 DNA reads TGCGCCAGCAGCCAACACGGACAGGGGGAGCTGTTTTTT.

This rearrangement joins TRBV18 to TRBJ2-7, with D maybe TRBD1 (6 bases). V lost 2 bases, J lost 3 bases, and 14 bases lay in between. The CDR3 is 15 amino acids. Germline V gene sequence: CDR1 KGHSH, CDR2 LQKENI. The CDR3 here is CASSPSRGELYEQYF. The CDR3 coding sequence is TGTGCCAGCTCACCATCCAGGGGTGAACTCTACGAGCAGTACTTC.

The J gene is TRBJ2-1, the V gene TRBV30, with a weak D call TRBD1 (7 bases). This CDR3 has 16 amino acids. Trimming shortened V by 7 bases and J by 1 base, and 20 bases separated the two germline ends. CDR1 is GTSNPN and CDR2 is SVGIG in the germline V gene (reference sequence). DNA of the CDR3: TGTGCCTCACCGAGCTTATCAGGGGGGTCCTACAATGAGCAGTTCTTC. It encodes CASPSLSGGSYNEQFF.

The chain employs TRBV7-6 and TRBJ2-7, with 7 bases lining up with TRBD2. This CDR3 region has 16 residues. The J segment lost 1 base and the V segment lost 5 bases, leaving 11 bases of the junction unmatched. Germline V gene lookup returns CDR1 SGHVS and CDR2 FNYEAQ. CDR3 protein: CASSGPGTTFSYEQYF. CDR3 DNA: TGTGCCAGCAGCGGACCCGGGACTACATTTTCCTACGAGCAGTACTTC.

The chain uses TRBV2 and TRBJ2-2, with 11 bases lining up with TRBD1. The CDR3 sequence is 13 residues long. CDR1 is SNHLY, CDR2 FYNNEI, per germline. V trimming: 8 bases; J trimming: 7 bases; junction bases outside the gene matches: 3. The CDR3 DNA is TGTGCCAGCTCGGGACAGGGGGGCGGGGAGCTGTTTTTT. Translated: CASSGQGGGELFF.

V is TRBV11-2 and J is TRBJ1-5; 7 nucleotides align to TRBD1. V shed 1 base and J 3 bases; nucleotides not matched to a gene: 6. CDR1 SGHAT and CDR2 FQNNGV come from the germline V gene. The CDR3 consists of 16 residues. CDR3 nucleotide sequence: TGTGCCAGCAGCTTAGGAACGACAGGGTTCAATCAGCCCCAGCATTTT. It codes for CASSLGTTGFNQPQHF.

This chain's CDR3 is CASSYFERGELFF. DNA for the CDR3: TGTGCCAGCAGTTATTTTGAGCGGGGGGAGCTGTTTTTT. The chain joins TRBV6-2 or TRBV6-3 to TRBJ2-2; D perhaps matches TRBD2 (5 bases). Looked up from germline, CDR1 is MNHEY and CDR2 is SVGEGT. The CDR3 sequence is 13 residues long. V shed 3 bases and J shed 8 bases, with 10 bases lying between them.

The V and J genes are TRBV5-6 and TRBJ2-7, with a weak D call TRBD2 (5 bases). Germline V CDR1 and CDR2: SGHDT, YYEEEE. Trimming left V 5 bases short and J 5 bases short, with 14 bases between. This CDR3 region has 13 residues. DNA of the CDR3: TGTGCCAGCAGTCACCTATCCGGGGACGAGCAGTACTTC. As protein: CASSHLSGDEQYF. The complete variable domain, with remaining parts taken from reference TRBV5-6 and TRBJ2-7, reads DAGVTQSPTHLIKTRGQQVTLRCSPKSGHDTVSWYQQALGQGPQFIFQYYEEEERQRGNFPDRFSGHQFPNYSSELNVNALLLGDSALYLCASSHLSGDEQYFGPGTRLTVT.

The CDR3 sequence is CASSLTTGTQPQHF. CDR3 DNA: TGTGCCAGCAGTTTAACCACAGGGACTCAGCCCCAGCATTTT. The rearrangement links TRBV28 to TRBJ1-5, with a weak D call TRBD1 (6 bases). The CDR3 totals 14 residues. Germline CDR1 and CDR2: MDHEN and SYDVKM. The V end lost 2 bases, the J end lost 6 bases, and 11 bases lay between the germline ends.

The V and J genes are TRBV15 and TRBJ1-4, with 8 bases identical to TRBD1. The V gene's germline CDR1 is LNHNV and CDR2 YYDKDF (reference sequence). This CDR3 contains 17 residues. V was pared by 0 bases and J by 8 bases, with 11 bases of the junction left unmatched. CDR3 sequence: CATSRDRAGTGDEKLFF. Here the CDR3 DNA reads TGTGCCACCAGCAGAGATCGGGCGGGGACAGGTGACGAAAAACTGTTTTTT. Drawing the rest from reference TRBV15 and TRBJ1-4, the complete variable domain is DAMVIQNPRYQVTQFGKPVTLSCSQTLNHNVMYWYQQKSSQAPKLLFHYYDKDFNNEADTPDNFQSRRPNTSFCFLDIRSPGLGDTAMYLCATSRDRAGTGDEKLFFGSGTQLSVL.

The rearrangement links TRBV4-1 to TRBJ1-3; D uncertain. The V gene lost 1 base and the J gene lost 4 bases, with 11 bases spanning the gap. The CDR3 consists of 15 residues. The germline V gene encodes CDR1 MGHRA and CDR2 YSYEKL. The CDR3 loop is CASSQVTVPGNTIYF. CDR3 DNA sequence: TGCGCCAGCAGCCAAGTTACAGTCCCGGGAAACACCATATATTTT.

The chain joins TRBV7-8 to TRBJ1-6, with D hard to call. CDR1 is SGHVS, CDR2 FQNEAQ, per germline. V lost 1 base and J 0 bases, leaving 10 bases between the germline ends. The CDR3 is 17 residues long. This CDR3 reads CASSLGGWVSYNSPLHF. In DNA, the CDR3 is TGTGCCAGCAGCTTAGGAGGCTGGGTCTCCTATAATTCACCCCTCCACTTT. Full variable domain (remainder filled in from reference TRBV7-8 and TRBJ1-6): GAGVSQSPRYKVAKRGQDVALRCDPISGHVSLFWYQQALGQGPEFLTYFQNEAQLDKSGLPSDRFFAERPEGSVSTLKIQRTQQEDSAVYLCASSLGGWVSYNSPLHFGNGTRLTVT.

This rearrangement joins TRBV12-3 or TRBV12-4 to TRBJ1-4; unclear D gene. V lost 3 bases and J 7 bases, leaving 9 bases between the germline ends. The length of the CDR3 is 13 residues. The chain's CDR3 is CASSFDFGEKLFF. CDR3 in DNA: TGTGCCAGCAGTTTTGACTTCGGTGAAAAACTGTTTTTT.